What follows is one T cell receptor (beta chain) and its context. Its antigen is unidentified. The data belong to a study of cytomegalovirus exposure and HLA in healthy donors. Findings and limits, study-wide: Donor immune exposure was known only as CMV serostatus. There was a cluster of highly shared sequence variants that was likely a sequencing artifact. The study listed approximately 160 cytomegalovirus-associated TCR beta chains.

V shed 4 bases and J 2 bases; nucleotides not matched to a gene: 6. Germline lookup yields CDR1 SGHNT and CDR2 YYREEE (reference sequence). The CDR3 loop spans 16 amino acids. It was with 60 Vbeta and 13 Jbeta primers that the PCR ran. TCRdb's copy holds only in-frame clones and misses some; the assay was immunoSEQ multiplex PCR. The sample has 90,000 to 95,000 clones, about 84% seen once; the top ten hold roughly 1.1%. This TCR derives from a girl aged 2-10 years in good health and CMV-seropositive. Sequences were obtained from PBMCs. The gene calls are TRBV5-4 and TRBJ2-3; 11 bases map to TRBD2. The CDR3: CASSTGTSGYTDTQYF. The CDR3 DNA reads TGTGCCAGCAGCACGGGGACTAGCGGTTACACAGATACGCAGTATTTT. Drawing the rest from reference TRBV5-4 and TRBJ2-3, the complete variable domain is ETGVTQSPTHLIKTRGQQVTLRCSSQSGHNTVSWYQQALGQGPQFIFQYYREEENGRGNFPPRFSGLQFPNYSSELNVNALELDDSALYLCASSTGTSGYTDTQYFGPGTRLTVL.